The subject of this entry is one T cell receptor (beta chain). These data come from a study of PD-1 blockade in mismatch repair-deficient tumors. Study overall: Patients had approximately 11 mismatch repair-deficient cancer types and were previously treated and progressing.

The assay was immunoSEQ multiplex PCR, and TCRdb's table has in-frame clones only and misses some. The sample holds tens of thousands of clones; about 80% are singletons and the top ten take around 3.4%. V was pared by 1 base and J by 4 bases, with 9 bases between. From germline, CDR1 is SGHNT and CDR2 YYREEE (reference sequence). The CDR3 has 15 amino acids. The chain carries TRBV5-4 and TRBJ2-6; D is ambiguous. This receptor was taken from an adult with mismatch repair-deficient cancer. Here the sequenced sample was peripheral blood, taken 4 weeks after starting pembrolizumab. The CDR3 DNA is TGTGCCAGCAGCTTGACCCTGGGGGGGGCCAACGTCCTGACTTTC. It encodes CASSLTLGGANVLTF.